The entry below gives a single TCR beta chain sequence along with its context. What it recognizes is unknown. The germline V gene encodes CDR1 SGDLS and CDR2 YYNGEE. The CDR3 is 16 amino acids. Trimming left V 0 bases short and J 4 bases short, with 16 bases between. This specimen comes from a study of beta chain features in type 1 diabetes. Whole-study results and caveats: Among patients with Type 1 diabetes, TCRB CDR3s were moderately but significantly shorter in every one of the four CD4+ subsets.

Sequencing targeted expressed TCRB transcripts, as all isolated RNA had been reverse transcribed. Sequencing used immunoSEQ multiplex PCR; TCRdb keeps in-frame clones, though not all of them. The sample carries about 640,000 clones, around an eighth recorded once. The sample comprised naive CD4+ T cells from blood. This sequence originates from a young man with type 1 diabetes. This chain links TRBV9 with TRBJ1-1; perhaps TRBD1 as D (5 bases). CDR3 coding DNA: TGTGCCAGCAGCGTAGCTGGGGGAGGAGACCTCACTGAAGCTTTCTTT. Its protein product is CASSVAGGGDLTEAFF.